The present T cell receptor (beta chain) was sequenced within a study of radiotherapy plus CTLA-4 blockade in lung cancer. The wider study: 15% to 20% of patients responded objectively, and around 31% achieved disease control.

General observations from the study: Subsequent to radiotherapy plus ipilimumab, tumor-derived TCR clones underwent expansion in blood. According to reports, early shifts in blood T cell clones, alongside interferon-beta, forecast response most accurately.

CTLA-4 blockade using ipilimumab, together with focal radiation, was received by patients with chemo-refractory metastatic non-small-cell lung cancer. The table came from immunoSEQ multiplex PCR; TCRdb's copy has only in-frame clones and leaves some out. The table has approximately 80,000 clones, 84% seen once; the top ten hold approximately 0.8%. The germline CDR1 and CDR2 sequences are SGHVS and FNYEAQ. V gave up 1 base and J gave up 8 bases; unmatched junction bases: 14. The CDR3 has 17 amino acids. For this clone: Its antigen is as yet unknown.

V gene TRBV7-6 combines with J gene TRBJ1-2; 9 bases agree with TRBD1. The specimen was peripheral blood, collected from a patient treated with radiotherapy plus ipilimumab. The TCR was taken from a human donor with non-small cell lung cancer who had stable disease on radiotherapy plus ipilimumab. The CDR3 coding sequence is TGTGCCAGCAGCTTAGTCACAGGGGGCGGAGAACTTCGAGGCTACACCTTC. Protein product: CASSLVTGGGELRGYTF.